Presented here are 18 T cell receptor beta chains from one specimen sequenced in a study of Graves' ophthalmopathy and Graves' hyperthyroidism. The authors amplified TCR beta CDR3 regions from RNA transcripts. RT-PCR in the first round used HTBI primers; a second-round multiplex PCR followed. MiXCR, applied by TCRdb to the multiplex PCR reads, yields one record per CDR3 protein. The repertoire includes about 400,000 distinct CDR3 sequences, more than 20% of them detected once, and roughly 3% sits in the top ten. The sequencing input was peripheral blood. These receptors originate from a woman aged 18 to 35 with stable Graves' hyperthyroidism.

This clonotype has ten or more counts. The chain is built from TRBV7-8 and TRBJ2-7, with 13 bases matching TRBD2. Germline loops: CDR1 SGHVS, CDR2 FQNEAQ. The CDR3 length is 18 residues. The V gene end was trimmed by 5 bases and the J gene end by 2 bases; junction bases not matched to a gene: 12. Written as DNA, the CDR3 is TGTGCCAGCAGCCCTCTACCTGGGACTAGCGGGAAACCCTACGAGCAGTACTTC. The encoded protein is CASSPLPGTSGKPYEQYF.

The chain carries TRBV18 and TRBJ2-7, with 7 bases that match TRBD1. Germline CDR1 KGHSH, CDR2 LQKENI. The CDR3 sequence is 15 residues long. V shed 0 bases, J shed 6 bases, and the junction held 8 bases outside the gene matches. Here the CDR3 reads CASSPPLLGGGEQYF. The CDR3 DNA sequence: TGTGCCAGCTCACCACCTCTCTTAGGGGGCGGCGAGCAGTACTTC.

This clonotype has at least ten counts. The chain links TRBV6-5 to TRBJ2-3; no clear D gene. CDR3 length: 12 residues. Looked up from germline, CDR1 is MNHEY and CDR2 is SVGAGI. The V and J ends lost 4 bases and 4 bases respectively, with 6 bases between them. The CDR3 loop reads CASSSGADTQYF. The DNA of the CDR3 is TGTGCCAGCAGTTCCGGAGCAGATACGCAGTATTTT.

The V gene is TRBV20-1, the J gene TRBJ2-7; the D is unclear. The CDR3 covers 15 residues. V dropped 0 bases and J dropped 0 bases, with 12 bases sitting between them. Germline V CDR1 and CDR2: DFQATT, SNEGSKA (reference sequence). CDR3 DNA: TGCAGTGCTAGAGATAGATGGGAAGACTCCTACGAGCAGTACTTC. The encoded protein is CSARDRWEDSYEQYF.

This rearrangement joins TRBV19 to TRBJ1-5; the D is unclear. This CDR3 has 14 residues. Trimming shortened V by 4 bases and J by 7 bases, and 14 bases separated the two germline ends. CDR1 is LNHDA, CDR2 SQIVND, per germline (reference sequence). The CDR3 bases are TGTGCCAGTAGTACCCAAACGTGGAGACAGCCCCAGCATTTT. This encodes CASSTQTWRQPQHF.

In its sample, this clonotype was seen many times. The rearrangement uses TRBV29-1 and TRBJ1-2; TRBD1 aligns across 8 bases. J gave up 5 bases and V 6 bases, and 8 bases lay outside the gene matches. This CDR3 is 13 amino acids long. Looked up from germline, CDR1 is SQVTM and CDR2 is ANQGSEA. For the CDR3, the DNA is TGCAGCGTCGGACAGGGCCGGGTTTATGGCTACACCTTC. Translating it yields CSVGQGRVYGYTF.

There are many counts of this clonotype. V gene TRBV29-1 combines with J gene TRBJ2-2; no clear D gene. Germline V gene lookup returns CDR1 SQVTM and CDR2 ANQGSEA. Trimming cost V 3 bases and J 7 bases, with 9 bases left between them. The CDR3 is 12 amino acids. For the CDR3, the DNA is TGCAGCGTTGACAGCGTGGACGGGGAGCTGTTTTTT. Amino acids: CSVDSVDGELFF.

The J gene is TRBJ1-2, the V gene TRBV13; D is possibly TRBD1 (5 bases). Germline values: CDR1 PRHDT, CDR2 FYEKMQ (reference sequence). Trimming pared 5 bases from V and 6 bases from J, leaving 16 bases between. The CDR3 length is 14 residues. Here the CDR3 reads CASSPGLLGHGYTF. In DNA form, the CDR3 reads TGTGCCAGCAGCCCGGGACTTCTCGGGCATGGCTACACCTTC.

This chain uses TRBV12-3 or TRBV12-4 with TRBJ2-2; 10 positions match TRBD2. Trimming at V came to 2 bases and at J to 5 bases, leaving 2 bases not matched to a gene. The CDR3 covers 15 residues. The CDR3 nucleotides are TGTGCCAGCAGTTTAAGCGGGAGGGGGACCGGGGAGCTGTTTTTT. This sequence encodes CASSLSGRGTGELFF.

This rearrangement joins TRBV4-1 to TRBJ2-2; 12 positions match TRBD1. The CDR3 has 17 amino acids. J was trimmed by 7 bases and V by 1 base; bases with no gene match: 7. CDR1 and CDR2 from the germline V gene are MGHRA and YSYEKL. This chain's CDR3 is CASSQAGTGGGSGELFF. The DNA of the CDR3 is TGCGCCAGCAGCCAAGCCGGGACAGGGGGCGGGAGCGGGGAGCTGTTTTTT.

This clonotype was observed many times. V gene TRBV11-2 combines with J gene TRBJ2-2; 8 positions agree with TRBD1. V dropped 2 bases and J dropped 0; count of bases not matched to a gene: 8. CDR1 is SGHAT and CDR2 is FQNNGV in the germline V gene. There are 18 residues in the CDR3. CDR3 nucleotides: TGTGCCAGCAGCTTACGTCCAGGGGGCCCGTCGAACACCGGGGAGCTGTTTTTT. Protein: CASSLRPGGPSNTGELFF.

The V and J genes are TRBV12-3 or TRBV12-4 and TRBJ1-2; 10 bases fit TRBD1. The CDR3 is made up of 14 amino acids. Trimming removed 5 bases from V and 6 bases from J; junction bases left unmatched: 6. CDR3 DNA sequence: TGTGCCAGCAGTCAGGACAGGGGGAAGGATGGCTACACCTTC. This codes for CASSQDRGKDGYTF.

This clonotype was counted ten times or more. The gene calls are TRBV4-1 and TRBJ1-1; no definite D call. From germline, CDR1 is MGHRA and CDR2 YSYEKL. This CDR3 comprises 13 residues. Deletions cut 0 bases from V and 7 bases from J, with 9 bases between. CDR3 sequence reads: CASSQDPRVEAFF. CDR3 in DNA: TGCGCCAGCAGCCAAGATCCCCGGGTTGAAGCTTTCTTT.

The sample holds many counts of this clonotype. This chain links TRBV12-3 or TRBV12-4 with TRBJ1-6; D is uncertain. The germline V and J ends were trimmed by 5 bases and 5 bases, with 13 bases remaining between them. This CDR3 contains 15 residues. The CDR3, as DNA: TGTGCCAGCAGTCCCCGCCGCCGAAATAATTCACCCCTCCACTTT. It codes for CASSPRRRNNSPLHF.

The J gene is TRBJ1-1, the V gene TRBV4-1, with 9 positions matching TRBD1. Germline CDR1 and CDR2: MGHRA and YSYEKL. The CDR3 totals 16 residues. V lost 0 bases and J lost 7; bases outside the gene matches: 9. Here the CDR3 reads CASSQEPGTGRSEAFF. The CDR3 DNA sequence: TGCGCCAGCAGCCAAGAGCCCGGGACAGGGAGGAGTGAAGCTTTCTTT.

For this clonotype: A much more abundant neighbour one base away suggests this may be a read error. This is likely a read error, given that the CDR3 carries no conserved phenylalanine or tryptophan at its end. V is TRBV6-1 and J is TRBJ1-1; D gene ambiguous. V lost 5 bases and J 0 bases, leaving 16 bases between the germline ends. The CDR3 extends over 16 amino acids. The germline V gene has CDR1 MNHNS and CDR2 SASEGT. CDR3 sequence reads: CASSTWGNEMNTEAFL. Written as DNA, the CDR3 is TGTGCCAGCAGTACGTGGGGAAATGAAATGAACACTGAAGCTTTCTTG.

The chain couples TRBV7-3 to TRBJ2-6; the D is unclear. Trimming removed 0 bases at V and 1 base at J, with 10 bases between. This CDR3 has 17 residues. The germline gives CDR1 SGHTA, CDR2 FQGTGA. This chain's CDR3 is CASSLTLSGSGANVLTF. CDR3 sequence (DNA): TGTGCCAGCAGCTTAACCCTTTCAGGTTCTGGGGCCAACGTCCTGACTTTC.

Comments on this clonotype: Being one base from a much bigger clone, this may be a read error. The CDR3 nucleotides are TGTGCCATCAGCCTAACGGGCCACAATGGCTACACCTTC. Its translation: CAISLTGHNGYTF. The chain has TRBV12-3 or TRBV12-4 and TRBJ1-2; D unresolved. Trimming stripped 10 bases from V and 6 bases from J, with 18 bases between. The CDR3 totals 13 residues.